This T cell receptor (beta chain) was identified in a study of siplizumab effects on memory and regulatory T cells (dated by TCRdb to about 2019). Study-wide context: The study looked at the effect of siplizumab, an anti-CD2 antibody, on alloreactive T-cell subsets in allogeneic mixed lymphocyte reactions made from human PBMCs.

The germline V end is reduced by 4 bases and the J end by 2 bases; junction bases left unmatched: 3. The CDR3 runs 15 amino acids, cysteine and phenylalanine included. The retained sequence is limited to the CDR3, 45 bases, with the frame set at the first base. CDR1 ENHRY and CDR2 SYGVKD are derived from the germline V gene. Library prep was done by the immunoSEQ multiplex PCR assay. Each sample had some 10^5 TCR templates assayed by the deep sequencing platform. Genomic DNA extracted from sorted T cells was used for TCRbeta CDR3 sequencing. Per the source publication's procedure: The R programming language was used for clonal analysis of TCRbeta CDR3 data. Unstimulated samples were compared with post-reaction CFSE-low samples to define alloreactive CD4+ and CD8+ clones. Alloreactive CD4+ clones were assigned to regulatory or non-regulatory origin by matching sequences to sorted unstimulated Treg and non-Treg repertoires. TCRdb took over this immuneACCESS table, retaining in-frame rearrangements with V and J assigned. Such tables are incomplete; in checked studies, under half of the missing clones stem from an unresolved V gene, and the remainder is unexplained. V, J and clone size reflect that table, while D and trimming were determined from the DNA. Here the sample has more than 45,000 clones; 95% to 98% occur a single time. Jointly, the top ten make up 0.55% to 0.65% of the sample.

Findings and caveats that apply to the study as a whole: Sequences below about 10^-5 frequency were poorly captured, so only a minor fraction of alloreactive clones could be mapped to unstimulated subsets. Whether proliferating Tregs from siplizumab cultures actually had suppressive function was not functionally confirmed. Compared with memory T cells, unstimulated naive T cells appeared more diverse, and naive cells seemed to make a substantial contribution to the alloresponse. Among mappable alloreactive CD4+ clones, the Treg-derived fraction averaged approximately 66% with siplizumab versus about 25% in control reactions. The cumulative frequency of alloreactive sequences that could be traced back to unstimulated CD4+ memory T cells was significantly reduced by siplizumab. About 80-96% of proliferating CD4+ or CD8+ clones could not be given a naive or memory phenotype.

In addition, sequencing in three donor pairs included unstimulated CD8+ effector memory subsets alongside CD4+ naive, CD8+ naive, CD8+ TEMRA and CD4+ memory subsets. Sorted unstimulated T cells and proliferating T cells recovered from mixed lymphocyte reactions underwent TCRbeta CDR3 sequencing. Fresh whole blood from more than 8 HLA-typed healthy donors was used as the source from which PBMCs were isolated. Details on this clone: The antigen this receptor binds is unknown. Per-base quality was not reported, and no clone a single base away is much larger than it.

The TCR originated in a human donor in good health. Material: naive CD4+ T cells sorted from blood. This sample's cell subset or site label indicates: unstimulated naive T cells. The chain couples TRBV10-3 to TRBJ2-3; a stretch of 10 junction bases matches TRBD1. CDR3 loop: CAISGGQGPTDTQYF. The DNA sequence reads TGTGCCATCAGTGGGGGACAGGGGCCCACAGATACGCAGTATTTT.